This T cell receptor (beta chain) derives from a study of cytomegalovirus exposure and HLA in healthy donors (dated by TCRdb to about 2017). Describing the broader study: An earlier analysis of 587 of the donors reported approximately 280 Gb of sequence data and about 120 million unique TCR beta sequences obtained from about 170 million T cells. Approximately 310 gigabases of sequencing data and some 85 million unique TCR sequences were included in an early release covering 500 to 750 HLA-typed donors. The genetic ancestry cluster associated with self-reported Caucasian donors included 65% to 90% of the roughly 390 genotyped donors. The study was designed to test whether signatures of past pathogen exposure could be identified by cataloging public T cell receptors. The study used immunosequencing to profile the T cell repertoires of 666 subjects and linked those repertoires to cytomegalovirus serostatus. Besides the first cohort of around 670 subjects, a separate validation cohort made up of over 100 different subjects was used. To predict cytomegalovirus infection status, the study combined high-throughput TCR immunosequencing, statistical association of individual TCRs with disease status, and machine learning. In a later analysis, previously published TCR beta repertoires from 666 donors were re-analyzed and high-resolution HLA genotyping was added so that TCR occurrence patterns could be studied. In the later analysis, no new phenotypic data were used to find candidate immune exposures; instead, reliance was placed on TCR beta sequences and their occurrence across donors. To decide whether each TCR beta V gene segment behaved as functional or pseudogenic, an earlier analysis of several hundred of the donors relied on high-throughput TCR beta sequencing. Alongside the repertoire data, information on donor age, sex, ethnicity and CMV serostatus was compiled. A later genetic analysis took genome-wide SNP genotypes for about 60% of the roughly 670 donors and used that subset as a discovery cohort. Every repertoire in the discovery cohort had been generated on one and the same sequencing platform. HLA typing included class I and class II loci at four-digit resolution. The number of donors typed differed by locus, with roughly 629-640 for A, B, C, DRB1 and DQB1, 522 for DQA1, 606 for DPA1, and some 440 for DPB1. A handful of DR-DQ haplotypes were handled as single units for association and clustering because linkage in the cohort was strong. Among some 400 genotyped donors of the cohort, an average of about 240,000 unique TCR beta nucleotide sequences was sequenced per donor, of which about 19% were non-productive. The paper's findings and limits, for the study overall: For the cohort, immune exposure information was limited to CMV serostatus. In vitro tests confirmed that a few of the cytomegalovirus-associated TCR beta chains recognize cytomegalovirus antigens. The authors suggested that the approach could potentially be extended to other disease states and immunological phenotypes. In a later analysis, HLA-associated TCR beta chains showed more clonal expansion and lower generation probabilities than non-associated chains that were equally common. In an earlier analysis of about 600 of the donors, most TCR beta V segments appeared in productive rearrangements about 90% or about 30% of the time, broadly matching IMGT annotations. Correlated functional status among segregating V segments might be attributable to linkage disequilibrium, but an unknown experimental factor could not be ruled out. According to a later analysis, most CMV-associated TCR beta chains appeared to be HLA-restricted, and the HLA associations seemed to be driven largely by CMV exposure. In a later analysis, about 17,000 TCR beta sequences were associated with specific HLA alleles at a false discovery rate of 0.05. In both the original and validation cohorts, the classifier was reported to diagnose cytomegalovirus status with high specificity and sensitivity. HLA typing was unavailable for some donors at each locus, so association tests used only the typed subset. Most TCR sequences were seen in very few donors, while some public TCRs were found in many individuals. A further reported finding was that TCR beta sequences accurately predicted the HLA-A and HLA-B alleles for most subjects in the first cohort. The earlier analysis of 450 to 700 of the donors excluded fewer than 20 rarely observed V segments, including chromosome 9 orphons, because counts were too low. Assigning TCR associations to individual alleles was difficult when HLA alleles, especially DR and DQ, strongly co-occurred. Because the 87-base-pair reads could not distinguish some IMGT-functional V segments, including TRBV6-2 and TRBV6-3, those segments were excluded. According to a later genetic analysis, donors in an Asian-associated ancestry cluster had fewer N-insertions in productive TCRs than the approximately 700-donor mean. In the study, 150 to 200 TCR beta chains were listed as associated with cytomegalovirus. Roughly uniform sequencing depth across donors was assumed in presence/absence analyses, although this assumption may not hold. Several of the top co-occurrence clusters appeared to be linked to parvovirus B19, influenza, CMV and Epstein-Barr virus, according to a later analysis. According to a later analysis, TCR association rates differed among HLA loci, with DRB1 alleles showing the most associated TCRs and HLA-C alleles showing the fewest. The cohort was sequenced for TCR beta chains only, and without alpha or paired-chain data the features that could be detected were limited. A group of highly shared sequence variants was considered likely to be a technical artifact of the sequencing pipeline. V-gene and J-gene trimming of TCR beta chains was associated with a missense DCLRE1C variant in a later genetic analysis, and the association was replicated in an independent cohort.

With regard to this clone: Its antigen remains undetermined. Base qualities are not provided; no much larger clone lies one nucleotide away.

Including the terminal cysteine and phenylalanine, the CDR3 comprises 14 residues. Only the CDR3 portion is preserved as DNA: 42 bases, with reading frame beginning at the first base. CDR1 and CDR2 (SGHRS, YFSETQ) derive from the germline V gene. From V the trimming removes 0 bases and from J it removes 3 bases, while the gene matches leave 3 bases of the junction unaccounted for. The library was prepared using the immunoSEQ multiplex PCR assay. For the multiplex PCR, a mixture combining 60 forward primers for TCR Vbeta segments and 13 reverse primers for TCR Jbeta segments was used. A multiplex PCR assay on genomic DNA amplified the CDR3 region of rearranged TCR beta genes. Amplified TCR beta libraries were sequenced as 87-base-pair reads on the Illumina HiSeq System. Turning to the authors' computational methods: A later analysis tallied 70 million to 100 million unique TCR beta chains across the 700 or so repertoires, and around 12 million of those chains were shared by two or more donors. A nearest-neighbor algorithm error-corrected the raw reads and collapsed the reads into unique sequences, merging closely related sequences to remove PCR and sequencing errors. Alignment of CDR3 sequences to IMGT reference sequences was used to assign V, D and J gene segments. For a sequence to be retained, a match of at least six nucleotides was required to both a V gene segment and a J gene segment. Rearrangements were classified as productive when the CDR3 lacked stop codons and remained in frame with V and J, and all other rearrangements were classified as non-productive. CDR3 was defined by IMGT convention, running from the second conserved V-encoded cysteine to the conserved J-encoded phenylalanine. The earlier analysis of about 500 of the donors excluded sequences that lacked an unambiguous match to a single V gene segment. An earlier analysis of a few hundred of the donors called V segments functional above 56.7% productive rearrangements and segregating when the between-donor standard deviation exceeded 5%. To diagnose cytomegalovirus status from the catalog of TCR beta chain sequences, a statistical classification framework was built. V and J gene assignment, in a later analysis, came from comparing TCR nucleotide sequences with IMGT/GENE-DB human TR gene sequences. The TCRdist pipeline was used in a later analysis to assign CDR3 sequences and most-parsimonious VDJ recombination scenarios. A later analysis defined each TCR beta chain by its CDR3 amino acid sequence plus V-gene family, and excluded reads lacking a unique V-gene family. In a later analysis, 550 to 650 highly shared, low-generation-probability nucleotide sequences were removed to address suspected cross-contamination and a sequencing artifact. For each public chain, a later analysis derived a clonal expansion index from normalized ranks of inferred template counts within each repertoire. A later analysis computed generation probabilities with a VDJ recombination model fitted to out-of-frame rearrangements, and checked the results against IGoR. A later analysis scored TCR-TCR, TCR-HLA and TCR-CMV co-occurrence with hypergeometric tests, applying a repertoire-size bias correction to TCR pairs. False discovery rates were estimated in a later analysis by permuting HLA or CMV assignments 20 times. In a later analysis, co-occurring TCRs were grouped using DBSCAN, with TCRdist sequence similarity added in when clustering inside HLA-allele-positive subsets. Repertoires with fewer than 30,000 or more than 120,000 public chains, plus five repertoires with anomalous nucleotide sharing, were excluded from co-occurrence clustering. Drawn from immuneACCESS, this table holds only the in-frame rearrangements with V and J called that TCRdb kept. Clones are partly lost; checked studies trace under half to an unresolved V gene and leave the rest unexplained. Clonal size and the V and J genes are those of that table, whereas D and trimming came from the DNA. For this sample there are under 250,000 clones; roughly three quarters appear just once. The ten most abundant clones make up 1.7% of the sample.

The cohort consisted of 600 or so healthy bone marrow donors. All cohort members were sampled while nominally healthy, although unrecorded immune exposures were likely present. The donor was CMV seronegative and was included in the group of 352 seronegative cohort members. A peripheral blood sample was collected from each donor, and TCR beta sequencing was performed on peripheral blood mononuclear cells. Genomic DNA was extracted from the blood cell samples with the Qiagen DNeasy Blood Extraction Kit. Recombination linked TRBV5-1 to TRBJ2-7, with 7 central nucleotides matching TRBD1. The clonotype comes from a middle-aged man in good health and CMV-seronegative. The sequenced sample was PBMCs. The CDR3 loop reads CASSLVGTDYEQYF. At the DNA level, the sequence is TGCGCCAGCAGCTTGGTGGGGACAGACTACGAGCAGTACTTC.